This T cell receptor (beta chain) originates from a study of CD8+CD57+ T cells in acquired aplastic anemia. Study at large: Mean DNA quantity obtained from sorted CD4+ and CD8+ cells was about 3.2 ug. Study conclusions and caveats: About 28 sequences, all CD8+ CDR3, were shared between patients and controls. CD8+ Simpson's diversity showed no significant patient-control difference.

Germline V lookup: CDR1 ENHRY, CDR2 SYGVKD. V lost 6 bases and J lost 4; bases outside the gene matches: 4. The CDR3 extends over 14 amino acids. The study profiled TCR beta VDJ and CDR3 using genomic DNA as template. One entry per CDR3 protein, called by TCRdb with MiXCR from the reads. The table shows about 180,000 distinct CDR3 sequences, with roughly half occurring only once. This clonotype appeared a few times. The antigen is undetermined. The sequencing sample was made of sorted CD4+, CD8+, or CD8+CD57+ T cells (not recorded which) from PBMCs. This rearrangement joins TRBV10-3 to TRBJ2-2, with 8 nucleotides matching TRBD1. The receptor comes from a human donor in good health. The CDR3 here is CAISPGQVTGELFF. In nucleotides, the CDR3 is TGTGCCATCAGCCCGGGACAGGTCACCGGGGAGCTGTTTTTT.